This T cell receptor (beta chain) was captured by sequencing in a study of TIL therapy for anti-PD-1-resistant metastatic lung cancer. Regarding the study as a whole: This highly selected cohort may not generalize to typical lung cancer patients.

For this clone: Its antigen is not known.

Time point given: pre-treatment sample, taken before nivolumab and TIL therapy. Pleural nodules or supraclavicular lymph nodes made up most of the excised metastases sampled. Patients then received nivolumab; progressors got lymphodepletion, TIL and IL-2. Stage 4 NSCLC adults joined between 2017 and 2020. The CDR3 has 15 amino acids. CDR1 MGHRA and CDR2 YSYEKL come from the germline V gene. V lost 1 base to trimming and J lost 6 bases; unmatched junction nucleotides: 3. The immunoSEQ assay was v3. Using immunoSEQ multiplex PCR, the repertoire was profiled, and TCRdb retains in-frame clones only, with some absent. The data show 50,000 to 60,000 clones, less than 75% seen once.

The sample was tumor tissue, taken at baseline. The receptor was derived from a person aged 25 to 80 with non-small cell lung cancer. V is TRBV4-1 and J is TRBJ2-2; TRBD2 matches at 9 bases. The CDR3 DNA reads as TGCGCCAGCAGCCAAGGGGGACTAGCCCCCGGGGAGCTGTTTTTT. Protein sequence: CASSQGGLAPGELFF.